This T cell receptor beta chain was recovered during a study of blood T cells in healthy people across ages. Whole-study results and caveats: Aged donors had fewer naive CD4+ cells and lower diversity than long-lived donors. A strong correlation was found between TCR beta diversity and the percentage of naive T cells.

Aged roughly 6 to 90, donors were systemically healthy Caucasians from Russia. With V trimmed by 6 bases and J by 13 bases, 11 bases remained unmatched. The CDR3 totals 13 residues. Per germline, CDR1 WSHSY and CDR2 SAAADI. A second PCR of about 7 to 11 cycles used a sample-barcoded 5' primer and a J-beta primer mix. Each CDR3 protein gets one entry after TCRdb re-called the 5' RACE reads with MiXCR. Of 850,000 to 1,300,000 distinct CDR3 sequences in the sample, over 35% are singletons; the top ten hold approximately 17%. Remarks on this clonotype: The antigen remains undetermined.

Sequenced: blood. The source is a woman in her sixties or seventies in good health. The rearrangement uses TRBV10-2 and TRBJ2-1; 8 bases map to TRBD1. CDR3 coding DNA: TGCGCCAGCAGGACGACAGGGGAAAAGACCCAGTTCTTC. This codes for CASRTTGEKTQFF.